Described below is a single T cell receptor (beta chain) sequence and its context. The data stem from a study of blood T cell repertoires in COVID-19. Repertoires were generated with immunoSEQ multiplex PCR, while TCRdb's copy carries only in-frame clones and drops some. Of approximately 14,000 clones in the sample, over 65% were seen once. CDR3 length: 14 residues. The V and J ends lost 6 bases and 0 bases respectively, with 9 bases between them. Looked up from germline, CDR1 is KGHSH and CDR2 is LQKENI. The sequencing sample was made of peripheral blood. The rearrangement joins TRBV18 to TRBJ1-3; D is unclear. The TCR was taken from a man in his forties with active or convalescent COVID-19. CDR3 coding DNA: TGTGCCAGCTCGGGCAGCCACTCTGGAAACACCATATATTTT. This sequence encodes CASSGSHSGNTIYF.